A single sample is the source of the 5 T cell receptor beta chains below, sequenced in a study of graft-versus-host responses after intestinal transplantation. TCRdb's copy holds only in-frame clones and misses some; the assay was immunoSEQ multiplex PCR. The sample has some 130,000 clones, just under 95% seen once. No antigens are known for them. The sequencing used unstimulated CD4+ T cells sorted from spleen or lymph node cells, collected before intestinal transplant. The source is a human donor who received an intestinal transplant.

This clone was counted a single time. The chain uses TRBV6-5 and TRBJ2-7; 8 nucleotides match TRBD1. The J segment lost 3 bases and the V segment lost 6 bases, leaving 7 bases of the junction unmatched. Germline V gene lookup returns CDR1 MNHEY and CDR2 SVGAGI. CDR3 length: 14 residues. CDR3 protein: CASRFDRGNYEQYF. CDR3 coding DNA: TGTGCCAGCAGATTCGACAGGGGAAACTACGAGCAGTACTTC.

The chain employs TRBV27 and TRBJ2-2, with 9 bases lining up with TRBD2. This CDR3 spans 20 amino acids. From germline, CDR1 is MNHEY and CDR2 SMNVEV (reference sequence). V was pared by 2 bases and J by 3 bases, with 16 bases of the junction left unmatched. CDR3 in DNA: TGTGCCAGCAGTTTAACACCGGGACTAGCTTGGAGTTCTGACACCGGGGAGCTGTTTTTT. The encoded protein is CASSLTPGLAWSSDTGELFF.

The rearrangement joins TRBV19 to TRBJ2-7; no reliable D call. V dropped 6 bases and J dropped 2 bases, with 5 bases sitting between them. The CDR3 sequence is 11 residues long. Germline V gene data show CDR1 as LNHDA and CDR2 as SQIVND (reference sequence). Here the CDR3 reads CASRGTYEQYF. CDR3 nucleotides: TGTGCCAGTAGGGGAACCTACGAGCAGTACTTC. The full variable domain, completed using reference TRBV19 and TRBJ2-7, is DGGITQSPKYLFRKEGQNVTLSCEQNLNHDAMYWYRQDPGQGLRLIYYSQIVNDFQKGDIAEGYSVSREKKESFPLTVTSAQKNPTAFYLCASRGTYEQYFGPGTRLTVT.

The rearrangement joins TRBV5-4 to TRBJ2-7, with no clear D. Germline CDR1 SGHNT, CDR2 YYREEE (reference sequence). Trimming left V 5 bases short and J 0 bases short, with 9 bases between. CDR3 length equals 13 residues. CDR3 sequence reads: CASSYRASYEQYF. As DNA, the CDR3 is TGTGCCAGCAGTTACCGGGCCTCCTACGAGCAGTACTTC.

This chain links TRBV18 with TRBJ1-1; no definite D call. The germline V gene encodes CDR1 KGHSH and CDR2 LQKENI. This CDR3 region has 15 residues. The V and J ends lost 4 bases and 3 bases respectively, with 15 bases between them. The chain's CDR3 is CASSRFDGFDTEAFF. CDR3 nucleotides: TGTGCCAGCTCACGATTCGATGGGTTCGACACTGAAGCTTTCTTT.